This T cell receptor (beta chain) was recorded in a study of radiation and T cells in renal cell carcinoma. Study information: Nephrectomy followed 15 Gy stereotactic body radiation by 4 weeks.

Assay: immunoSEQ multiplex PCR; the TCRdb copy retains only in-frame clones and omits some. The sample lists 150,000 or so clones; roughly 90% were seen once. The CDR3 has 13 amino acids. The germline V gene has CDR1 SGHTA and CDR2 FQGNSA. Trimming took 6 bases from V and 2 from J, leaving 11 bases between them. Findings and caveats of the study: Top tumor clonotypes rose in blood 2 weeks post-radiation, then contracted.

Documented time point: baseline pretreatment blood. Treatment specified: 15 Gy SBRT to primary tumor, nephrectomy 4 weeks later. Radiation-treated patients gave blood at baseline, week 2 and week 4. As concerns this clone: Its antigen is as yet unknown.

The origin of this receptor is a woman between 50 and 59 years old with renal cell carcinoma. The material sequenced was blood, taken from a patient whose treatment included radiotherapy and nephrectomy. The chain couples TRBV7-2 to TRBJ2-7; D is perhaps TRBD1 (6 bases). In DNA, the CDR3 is TGTGCCAGCAGAAGGGGGAACACCTACGAGCAGTACTTC. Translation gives CASRRGNTYEQYF.